A single sample is the source of the 3 T cell receptor beta chains below, sequenced in a study of blood T cell repertoires in COVID-19. Using immunoSEQ multiplex PCR, the repertoire was profiled, and TCRdb retains in-frame clones only, with some absent. Among 95,000 to 120,000 clones listed, around nine tenths were seen once. Sequencing was done on a sample of peripheral blood. These receptors came from a woman in her 70s who had recovered from COVID-19.

V gene TRBV7-2 combines with J gene TRBJ2-5; possible D gene TRBD2, 6 bases. Trimming took 0 bases from V and 0 from J, leaving 17 bases between them. CDR3 length: 18 residues. Germline values: CDR1 SGHTA, CDR2 FQGNSA. The CDR3 sequence is CASSLAPFGSGYQETQYF. In DNA form, the CDR3 reads TGTGCCAGCAGCTTAGCGCCCTTCGGGAGTGGGTACCAAGAGACCCAGTACTTC.

V and J are TRBV5-4 and TRBJ1-4, with 7 bases that match TRBD1. This CDR3 region has 15 residues. In germline, CDR1 is SGHNT, CDR2 YYREEE (reference sequence). V lost 4 bases, J lost 0 bases, and 3 bases stayed unmatched. CDR3 DNA sequence: TGTGCCAGCAGCCGGGACAGCTCAACTAATGAAAAACTGTTTTTT. It yields the protein CASSRDSSTNEKLFF.

The V gene is TRBV28, the J gene TRBJ2-7, with TRBD2 as a possible D gene (6 bases). This CDR3 spans 15 amino acids. V lost 7 bases and J lost 4, with 20 bases in between. Looked up from germline, CDR1 is MDHEN and CDR2 is SYDVKM. The CDR3 bases are TGTGCCAGCATTCGAGGGCGGGGTCTTGGGTACGAGCAGTACTTC. Protein product: CASIRGRGLGYEQYF.